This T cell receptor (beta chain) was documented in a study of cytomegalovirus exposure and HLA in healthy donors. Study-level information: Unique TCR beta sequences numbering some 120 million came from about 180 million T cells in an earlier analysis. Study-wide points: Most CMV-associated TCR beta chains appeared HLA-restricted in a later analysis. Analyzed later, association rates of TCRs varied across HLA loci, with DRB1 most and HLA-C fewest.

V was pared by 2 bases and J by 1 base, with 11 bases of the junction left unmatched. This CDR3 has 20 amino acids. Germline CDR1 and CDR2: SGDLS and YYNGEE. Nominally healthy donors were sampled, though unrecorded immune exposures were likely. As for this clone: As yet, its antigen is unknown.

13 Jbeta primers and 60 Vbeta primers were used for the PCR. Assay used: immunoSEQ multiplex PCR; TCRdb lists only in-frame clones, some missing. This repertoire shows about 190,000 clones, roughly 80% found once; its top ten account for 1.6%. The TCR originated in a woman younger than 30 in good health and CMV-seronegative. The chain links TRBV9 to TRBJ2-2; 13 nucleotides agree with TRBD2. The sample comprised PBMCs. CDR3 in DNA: TGTGCCAGCAGCGTCCCCCTACTCGGACTAGCGGGAGAGAACACCGGGGAGCTGTTTTTT. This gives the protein CASSVPLLGLAGENTGELFF.